A selection of T cell receptor beta chains follows, all from one sample in a study of neoadjuvant nivolumab and ipilimumab in lung cancer. Data came from immunoSEQ multiplex PCR; TCRdb stores just in-frame clones and leaves some out. The sample lists roughly 8,600 clones, over 70% seen once, with approximately 8% in the top ten. The sample here was tumor tissue, taken after neoadjuvant nivolumab, alone or with ipilimumab, at or shortly before surgery. Receptors were obtained from an adult with non-small cell lung cancer. Each CDR3 is given with its conserved first and last residue.

V gene: TRBV29-1
J gene: TRBJ1-1
CDR3 protein: CSGKPSGAEAEAFF

V gene: TRBV7-9
J gene: TRBJ1-1
CDR3 protein: CASTPFSGEAEAFF

V gene: TRBV6-5
J gene: TRBJ1-1
CDR3 protein: CASSLLGGSAEAFF

V gene: TRBV2
J gene: TRBJ2-2
CDR3 protein: CASRASGVTGELFF

V gene: TRBV10-3
J gene: TRBJ1-5
CDR3 protein: CAISEAGRQNQPQHF

V gene: TRBV9
J gene: TRBJ2-7
CDR3 protein: CASSPQLAAYEQYF

V gene: TRBV19
J gene: TRBJ2-3
CDR3 protein: CASSIRQGQGTDTQYF

V gene: TRBV2
J gene: TRBJ2-3
CDR3 protein: CASLISPSTDTQYF

V gene: TRBV4-1
J gene: TRBJ2-7
CDR3 protein: CASSQGARTGWDEQYF

V gene: TRBV19
J gene: TRBJ2-1
CDR3 protein: CASTEGQGEFNEQFF

V gene: TRBV19
J gene: TRBJ1-4
CDR3 protein: CASRLRQFSTNEKLFF

V gene: TRBV7-9
J gene: TRBJ2-7
CDR3 protein: CASSLAGVNYEQYF

V gene: TRBV19
J gene: TRBJ2-7
CDR3 protein: CASSSTRTGAPYEQYF

V gene: TRBV7-9
J gene: TRBJ2-7
CDR3 protein: CASSWGGRGLEQYF

V gene: TRBV5-5
J gene: TRBJ2-7
CDR3 protein: CASSLQDGTTYEQYF

V gene: TRBV4-1
J gene: TRBJ1-5
CDR3 protein: CASSQGFGGNQPQHF

V gene: TRBV9
J gene: TRBJ2-2
CDR3 protein: CASSVGVTMNTGELFF

V gene: TRBV30
J gene: TRBJ2-7
CDR3 protein: CAWSDTGGYEQYF

V gene: TRBV5-6
J gene: TRBJ1-1
CDR3 protein: CASSLMATFTEAFF